A single sample gave rise to the 8 T cell receptor beta chains below, sequenced in a study of cytomegalovirus exposure and HLA in healthy donors. In the PCR, 60 Vbeta and 13 Jbeta primers were used. Here immunoSEQ multiplex PCR was the method, and the copy in TCRdb shows in-frame clones only, minus some. The table includes 150,000 to 200,000 clones, around four fifths detected once. Input material: PBMCs. These receptors were obtained from a man younger than 35 in good health and CMV-seronegative.

This sequence joins TRBV7-3 and TRBJ2-1, with D possibly TRBD1 on 6 matching bases. This CDR3 is 14 amino acids long. Germline-derived CDR1 and CDR2 are SGHTA and FQGTGA. Trimming left V 0 bases short and J 8 bases short, with 11 bases between. CDR3 DNA: TGTGCCAGCAGCTTAACGTACAGGGCCCATGAGCAGTTCTTC. Translation gives CASSLTYRAHEQFF.

V and J are TRBV6-5 and TRBJ1-4; D remains unclear. This CDR3 spans 15 amino acids. Germline loops: CDR1 MNHEY, CDR2 SVGAGI. V shed 5 bases and J shed 4 bases, with 14 bases lying between them. CDR3 sequence reads: CASSPGAGVNEKLFF. In nucleotides, the CDR3 is TGTGCCAGCAGTCCAGGTGCGGGAGTTAATGAAAAACTGTTTTTT.

The V and J genes are TRBV5-6 and TRBJ2-7; tentatively, D is TRBD2 (5 bases). V was cut by 6 bases and J by 1 base, with 14 bases left in between. The length of the CDR3 is 14 residues. CDR1 is SGHDT, CDR2 YYEEEE, per germline. In DNA, the CDR3 is TGTGCCAGCAAAAAACTAGGCGGGTCCTACGAGCAGTACTTC. This encodes CASKKLGGSYEQYF.

This clone was observed a handful of times. V usage is TRBV5-1 and J usage is TRBJ2-7; 9 nucleotides align to TRBD1. CDR1 and CDR2 (germline): SGHRS, YFSETQ. V shed 4 bases, J shed 6 bases, and the junction held 8 bases outside the gene matches. This CDR3 spans 14 amino acids. The CDR3 protein is CASSPGDRVTEQYF. The CDR3 region has the DNA TGCGCCAGCAGCCCGGGGGACAGGGTGACCGAGCAGTACTTC.

This clone was seen just once. CDR3 residues: CASSPGGGFQETQYF. The CDR3 nucleotides are TGTGCCAGCAGCCCTGGGGGAGGGTTCCAAGAGACCCAGTACTTC. This chain joins TRBV7-3 and TRBJ2-5, with TRBD2 matching 7 bases. The V and J ends lost 5 bases and 1 base, in that order; junction bases with no gene match: 7. This CDR3 comprises 15 residues. CDR1 and CDR2 from the germline V gene are SGHTA and FQGTGA.

As for this clone: The sample holds other DNA sequences that translate to the same CDR3. This chain uses TRBV29-1 with TRBJ2-1; 12 bases line up with TRBD2. Germline assignment: CDR1 SQVTM and CDR2 ANQGSEA. Unmatched junction bases numbered 12, after V lost 6 bases and J lost 0 bases. CDR3 length: 18 residues. The CDR3 DNA follows: TGCAGCGTCACCGGGACTAGCGGGCTTTCCAGCTCCTACAATGAGCAGTTCTTC. It encodes CSVTGTSGLSSSYNEQFF.

The chain combines TRBV6-1 with TRBJ1-3; 8 bases are shared with TRBD1. Germline-derived CDR1 and CDR2 are MNHNS and SASEGT. With V trimmed by 7 bases and J by 4 bases, 3 bases remained unmatched. The CDR3 covers 13 residues. CDR3 sequence: CASTRTGGNTIYF. The CDR3 DNA follows: TGTGCCAGCACTAGGACAGGGGGAAACACCATATATTTT.

The chain recombines TRBV5-1 with TRBJ2-5; maybe TRBD1 (6 bases). The CDR3 consists of 13 residues. CDR1 SGHRS and CDR2 YFSETQ come from the germline V gene. V shed 4 bases and J shed 2 bases, with 9 bases lying between them. In nucleotides, the CDR3 is TGCGCCAGCAGCGCACAGGGTCAAGAGACCCAGTACTTC. Translating it yields CASSAQGQETQYF.